This T cell receptor beta chain was captured by sequencing in a study of cytomegalovirus exposure and HLA in healthy donors. There are 16 residues in the CDR3. Germline CDR1 SGHNT, CDR2 YYREEE (reference sequence). V dropped 4 bases and J dropped 1 base, with 15 bases sitting between them. Primers for the PCR totalled 60 Vbeta and 13 Jbeta. Method: immunoSEQ multiplex PCR; TCRdb's copy keeps in-frame clones and lacks some. The sample has about 130,000 clones, about 70% seen once; the top ten hold over 2%. Material: PBMCs. The receptor was isolated from a woman aged 55-69 years in good health and CMV-seropositive. The rearrangement joins TRBV5-4 to TRBJ1-5; no clear D. CDR3 sequence (DNA): TGTGCCAGCAGCACGGGCGGGGATCAGAGCAATCAGCCCCAGCATTTT. Translated, it gives CASSTGGDQSNQPQHF.